This T cell receptor beta chain appears in the sequencing data of a study of blood T cell repertoires in COVID-19. During active infection, Seattle patients enrolled and were then monitored through disease. Original processing notes: Estimation of nucleated cell counts was performed using reference gene primer amplification. Sequenced by immunoSEQ multiplex PCR; TCRdb stores in-frame clones only, minus some. V, J and clone size were drawn from that table, and D and trimming were deduced from the DNA. Of some 220,000 clones in the sample, 82% were seen once. CDR1 and CDR2 from the germline V gene are SNHLY and FYNNEI. The CDR3 runs to 15 residues. Trimming pared 2 bases from V and 2 bases from J, leaving 11 bases between.

The rearrangement links TRBV2 to TRBJ2-3; D might be TRBD2 (5 bases). The sequenced sample consisted of peripheral blood. This clonotype was sampled from a woman aged 70 to 79 with COVID-19, enrolled during active disease. The CDR3 spells CASSEYGLYTDTQYF. CDR3 coding DNA: TGTGCCAGCAGTGAATACGGACTTTACACAGATACGCAGTATTTT.